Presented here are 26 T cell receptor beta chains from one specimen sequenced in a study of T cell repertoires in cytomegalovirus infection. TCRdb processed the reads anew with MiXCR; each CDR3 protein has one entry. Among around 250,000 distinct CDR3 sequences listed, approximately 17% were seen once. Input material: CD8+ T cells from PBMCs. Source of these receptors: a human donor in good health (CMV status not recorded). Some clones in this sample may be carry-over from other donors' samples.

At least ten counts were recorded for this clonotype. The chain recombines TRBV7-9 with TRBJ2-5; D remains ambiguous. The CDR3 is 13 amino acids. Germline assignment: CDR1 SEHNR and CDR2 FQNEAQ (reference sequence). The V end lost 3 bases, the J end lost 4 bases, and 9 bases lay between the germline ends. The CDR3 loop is CASSFGAGETQYF. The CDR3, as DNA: TGTGCCAGCAGCTTTGGCGCCGGAGAGACCCAGTACTTC.

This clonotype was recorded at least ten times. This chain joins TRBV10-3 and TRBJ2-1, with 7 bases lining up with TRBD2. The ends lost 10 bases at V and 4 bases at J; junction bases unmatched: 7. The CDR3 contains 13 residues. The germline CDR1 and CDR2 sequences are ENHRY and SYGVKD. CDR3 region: CATGGLTYNEQFF. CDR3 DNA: TGTGCCACCGGGGGACTAACTTACAATGAGCAGTTCTTC.

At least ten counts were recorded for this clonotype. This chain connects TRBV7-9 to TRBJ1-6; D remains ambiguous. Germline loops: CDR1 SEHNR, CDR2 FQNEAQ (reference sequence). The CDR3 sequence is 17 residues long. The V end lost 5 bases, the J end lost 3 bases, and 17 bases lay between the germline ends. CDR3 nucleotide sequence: TGTGCCAGCAGCCACGGCGCGGCATGGGACTATAATTCACCCCTCCACTTT. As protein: CASSHGAAWDYNSPLHF. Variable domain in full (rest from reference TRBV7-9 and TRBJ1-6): DTGVSQNPRHKITKRGQNVTFRCDPISEHNRLYWYRQTLGQGPEFLTYFQNEAQLEKSRLLSDRFSAERPKGSFSTLEIQRTEQGDSAMYLCASSHGAAWDYNSPLHFGNGTRLTVT.

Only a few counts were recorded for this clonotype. In DNA form, the CDR3 reads TGTGCCAGCAGTTTAGGGACAGGTCGGTGGGGCGAGCAGTACTTC. It yields the protein CASSLGTGRWGEQYF. This chain connects TRBV12-3 or TRBV12-4 to TRBJ2-7; TRBD1 matches at 7 bases. Trimming cost V 1 base and J 6 bases; bases outside gene matches: 9. The CDR3 is made up of 15 amino acids.

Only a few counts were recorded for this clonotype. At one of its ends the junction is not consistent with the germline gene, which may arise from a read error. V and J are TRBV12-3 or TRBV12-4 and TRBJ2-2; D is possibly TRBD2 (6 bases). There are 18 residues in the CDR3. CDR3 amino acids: CASCLGTWTDTNTGELFF. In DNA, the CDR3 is TGTGCCAGCTGTTTGGGGACTTGGACCGATACGAACACCGGGGAGCTGTTTTTT.

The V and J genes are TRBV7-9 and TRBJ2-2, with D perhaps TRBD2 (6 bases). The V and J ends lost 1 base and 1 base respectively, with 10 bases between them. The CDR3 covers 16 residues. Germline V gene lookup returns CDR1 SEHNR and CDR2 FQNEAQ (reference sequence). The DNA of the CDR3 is TGTGCCAGCAGCTTAGGATGGCGGGGGAACACCGGGGAGCTGTTTTTT. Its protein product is CASSLGWRGNTGELFF.

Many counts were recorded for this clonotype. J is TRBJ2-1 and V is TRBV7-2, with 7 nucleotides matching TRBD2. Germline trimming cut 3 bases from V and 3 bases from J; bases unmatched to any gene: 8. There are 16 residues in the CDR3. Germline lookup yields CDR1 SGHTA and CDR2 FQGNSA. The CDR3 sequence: CASSLPSGTNYNEQFF. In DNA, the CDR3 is TGTGCCAGCAGCTTGCCCAGCGGGACCAACTACAATGAGCAGTTCTTC.

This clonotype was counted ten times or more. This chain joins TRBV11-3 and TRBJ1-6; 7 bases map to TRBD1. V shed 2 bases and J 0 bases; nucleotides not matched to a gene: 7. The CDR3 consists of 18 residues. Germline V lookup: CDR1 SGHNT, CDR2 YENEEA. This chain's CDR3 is CASSLHYRGHSYNSPLHF. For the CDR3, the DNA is TGTGCCAGCAGCTTACACTACAGGGGCCACTCCTATAATTCACCCCTCCACTTT. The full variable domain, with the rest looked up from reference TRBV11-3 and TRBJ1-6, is EAGVVQSPRYKIIEKKQPVAFWCNPISGHNTLYWYLQNLGQGPELLIRYENEEAVDDSQLPKDRFSAERLKGVDSTLKIQPAELGDSAVYLCASSLHYRGHSYNSPLHFGNGTRLTVT.

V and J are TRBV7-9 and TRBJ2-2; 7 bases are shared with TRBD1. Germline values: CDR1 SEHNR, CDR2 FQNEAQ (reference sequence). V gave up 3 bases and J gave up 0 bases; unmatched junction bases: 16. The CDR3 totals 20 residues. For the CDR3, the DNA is TGTGCCAGCAGCTTGTCCTCCGTGAACAGGGGACAAACGAACACCGGGGAGCTGTTTTTT. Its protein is CASSLSSVNRGQTNTGELFF. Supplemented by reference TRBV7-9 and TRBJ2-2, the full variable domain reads DTGVSQNPRHKITKRGQNVTFRCDPISEHNRLYWYRQTLGQGPEFLTYFQNEAQLEKSRLLSDRFSAERPKGSFSTLEIQRTEQGDSAMYLCASSLSSVNRGQTNTGELFFGEGSRLTVL.

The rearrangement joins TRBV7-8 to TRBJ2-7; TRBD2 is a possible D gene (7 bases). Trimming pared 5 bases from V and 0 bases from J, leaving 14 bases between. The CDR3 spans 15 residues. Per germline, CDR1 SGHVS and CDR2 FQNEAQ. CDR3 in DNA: TGTGCCAGCAGCCCGGGGGCTAGCGGCTCCTACGAGCAGTACTTC. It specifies CASSPGASGSYEQYF.

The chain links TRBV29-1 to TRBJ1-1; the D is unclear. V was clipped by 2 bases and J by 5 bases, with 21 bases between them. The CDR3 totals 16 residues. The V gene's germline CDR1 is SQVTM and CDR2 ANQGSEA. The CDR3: CSVELQWPGRRTEAFF. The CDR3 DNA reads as TGCAGCGTTGAATTACAGTGGCCGGGCCGGAGGACTGAAGCTTTCTTT.

This chain's CDR3 is CASSEIRGSSGGCEQFF. The CDR3 DNA reads as TGTGCCAGCAGTGAGATACGCGGTTCCTCGGGGGGGTGTGAGCAGTTCTTC. The genes are TRBV6-4 and TRBJ2-1, with 8 nucleotides matching TRBD2. Trimming cost V 3 bases and J 9 bases; bases outside gene matches: 16. CDR1 is MRHNA, CDR2 SNTAGT, per germline. There are 17 residues in the CDR3.

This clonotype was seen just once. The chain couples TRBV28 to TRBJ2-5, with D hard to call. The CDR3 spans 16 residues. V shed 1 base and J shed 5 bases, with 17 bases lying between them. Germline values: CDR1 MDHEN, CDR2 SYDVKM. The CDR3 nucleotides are TGTGCCAGCAGTTTATCAAGTAGCCCTCCGTGGGAGACCCAGTACTTC. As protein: CASSLSSSPPWETQYF.

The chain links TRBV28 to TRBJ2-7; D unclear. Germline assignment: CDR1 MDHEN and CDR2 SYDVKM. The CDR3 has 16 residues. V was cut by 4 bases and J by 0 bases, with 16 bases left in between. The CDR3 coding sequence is TGTGCCAGCAGTTCGGCGAGTCAGAACCCCTCCTACGAGCAGTACTTC. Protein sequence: CASSSASQNPSYEQYF.

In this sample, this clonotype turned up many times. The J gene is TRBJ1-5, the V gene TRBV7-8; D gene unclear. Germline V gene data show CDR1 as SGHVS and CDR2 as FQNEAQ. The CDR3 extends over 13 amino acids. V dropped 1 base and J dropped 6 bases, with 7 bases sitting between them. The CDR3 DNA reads TGTGCCAGCAGCTTAGGGGCCGGTCAGCCCCAGCATTTT. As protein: CASSLGAGQPQHF.

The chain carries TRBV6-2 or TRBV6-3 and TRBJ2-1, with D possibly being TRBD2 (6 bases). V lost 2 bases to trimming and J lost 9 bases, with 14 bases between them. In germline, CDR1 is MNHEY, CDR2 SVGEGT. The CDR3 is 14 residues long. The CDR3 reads CASSYLGPRGEQFF. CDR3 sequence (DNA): TGTGCCAGCAGTTACCTCGGACCGCGGGGTGAGCAGTTCTTC.

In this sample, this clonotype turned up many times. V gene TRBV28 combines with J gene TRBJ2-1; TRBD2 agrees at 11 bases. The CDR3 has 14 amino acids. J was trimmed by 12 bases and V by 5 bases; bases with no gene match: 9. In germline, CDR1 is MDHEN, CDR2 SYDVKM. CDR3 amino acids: CASSPLTSGVSQFF. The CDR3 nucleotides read TGTGCCAGCAGTCCCCTGACTAGCGGGGTTTCGCAGTTCTTC.

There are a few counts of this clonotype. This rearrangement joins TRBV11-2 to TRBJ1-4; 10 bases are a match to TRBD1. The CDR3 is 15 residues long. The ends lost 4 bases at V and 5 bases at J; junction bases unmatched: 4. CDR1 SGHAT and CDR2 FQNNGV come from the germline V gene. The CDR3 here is CASSSSTGGNEKLFF. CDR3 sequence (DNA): TGTGCCAGCAGCTCCTCGACAGGGGGCAATGAAAAACTGTTTTTT.

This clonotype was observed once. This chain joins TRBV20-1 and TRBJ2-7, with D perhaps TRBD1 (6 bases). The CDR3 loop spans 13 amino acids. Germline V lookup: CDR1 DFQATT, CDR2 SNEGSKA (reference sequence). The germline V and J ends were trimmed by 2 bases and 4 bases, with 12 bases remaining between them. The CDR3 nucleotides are TGCAGTGCTAGACGGGGACAAAGATACGAGCAGTACTTC. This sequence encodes CSARRGQRYEQYF.

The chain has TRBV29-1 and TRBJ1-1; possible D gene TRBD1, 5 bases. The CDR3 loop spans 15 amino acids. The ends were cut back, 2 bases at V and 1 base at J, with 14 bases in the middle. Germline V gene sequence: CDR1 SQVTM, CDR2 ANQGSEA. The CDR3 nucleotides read TGCAGCGTTGAAAAGGGGAGGGGCAGGAACACTGAAGCTTTCTTT. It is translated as CSVEKGRGRNTEAFF.

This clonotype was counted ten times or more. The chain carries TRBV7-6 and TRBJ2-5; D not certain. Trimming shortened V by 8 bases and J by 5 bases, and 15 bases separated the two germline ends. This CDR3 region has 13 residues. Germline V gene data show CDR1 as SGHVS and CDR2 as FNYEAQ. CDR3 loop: CASLVGPGETQYF. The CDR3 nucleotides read TGTGCCAGCCTTGTTGGTCCAGGCGAGACCCAGTACTTC.

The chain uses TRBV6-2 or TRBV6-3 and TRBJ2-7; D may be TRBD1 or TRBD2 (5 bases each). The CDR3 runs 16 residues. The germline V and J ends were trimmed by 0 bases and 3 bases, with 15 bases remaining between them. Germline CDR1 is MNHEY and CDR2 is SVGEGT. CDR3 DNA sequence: TGTGCCAGCAGTTACTCCCCGAGGGTGGGGGACTACGAGCAGTACTTC. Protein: CASSYSPRVGDYEQYF.

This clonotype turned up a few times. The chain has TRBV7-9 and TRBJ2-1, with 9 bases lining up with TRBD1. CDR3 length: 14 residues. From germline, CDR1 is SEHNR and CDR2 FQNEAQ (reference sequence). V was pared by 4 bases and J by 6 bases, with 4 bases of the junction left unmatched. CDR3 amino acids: CASSSGQGFNEQFF. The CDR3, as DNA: TGTGCCAGCAGCTCCGGACAGGGGTTCAATGAGCAGTTCTTC.

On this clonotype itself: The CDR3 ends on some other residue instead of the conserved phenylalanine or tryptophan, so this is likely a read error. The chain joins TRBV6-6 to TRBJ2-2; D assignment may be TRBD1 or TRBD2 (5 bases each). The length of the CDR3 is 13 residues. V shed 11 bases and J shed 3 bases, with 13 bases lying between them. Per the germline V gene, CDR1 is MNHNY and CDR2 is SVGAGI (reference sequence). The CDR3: CASSGTDTGELFV. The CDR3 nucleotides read TGTGCCTCATCCGGGACCGACACCGGGGAGCTGTTTGTT.

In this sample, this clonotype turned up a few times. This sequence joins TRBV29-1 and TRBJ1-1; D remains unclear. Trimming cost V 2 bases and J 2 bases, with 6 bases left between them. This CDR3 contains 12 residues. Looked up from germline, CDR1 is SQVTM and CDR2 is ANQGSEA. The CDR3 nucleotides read TGCAGCGTTGAATCGATAAACACTGAAGCTTTCTTT. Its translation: CSVESINTEAFF. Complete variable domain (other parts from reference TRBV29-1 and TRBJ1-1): SAVISQKPSRDICQRGTSLTIQCQVDSQVTMMFWYRQQPGQSLTLIATANQGSEATYESGFVIDKFPISRPNLTFSTLTVSNMSPEDSSIYLCSVESINTEAFFGQGTRLTVV.

CDR3 nucleotide sequence: TGTGCCAGCAGTTCCCTACTAGCGGGGTCCTACGAGCAGTACTTC. Translation: CASSSLLAGSYEQYF. V and J are TRBV6-2 or TRBV6-3 and TRBJ2-7; 10 nucleotides line up with TRBD2. J gave up 1 base and V 4 bases, and 4 bases lay outside the gene matches. CDR1 and CDR2 from the germline V gene are MNHEY and SVGEGT. The CDR3 runs 15 residues.